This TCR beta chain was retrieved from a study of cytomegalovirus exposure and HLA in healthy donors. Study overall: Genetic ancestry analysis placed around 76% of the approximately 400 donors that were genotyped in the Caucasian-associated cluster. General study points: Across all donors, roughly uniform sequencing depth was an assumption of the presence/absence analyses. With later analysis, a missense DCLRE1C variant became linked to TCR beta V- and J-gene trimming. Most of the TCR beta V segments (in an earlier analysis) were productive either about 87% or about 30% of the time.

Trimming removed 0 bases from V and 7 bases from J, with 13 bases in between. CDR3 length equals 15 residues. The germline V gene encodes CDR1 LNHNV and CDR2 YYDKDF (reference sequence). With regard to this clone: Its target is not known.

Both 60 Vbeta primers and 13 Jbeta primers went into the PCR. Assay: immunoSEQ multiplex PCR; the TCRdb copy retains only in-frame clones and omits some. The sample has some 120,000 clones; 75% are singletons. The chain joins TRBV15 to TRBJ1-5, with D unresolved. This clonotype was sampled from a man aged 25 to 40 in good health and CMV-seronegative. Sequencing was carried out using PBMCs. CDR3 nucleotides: TGTGCCACCAGCAGAGAGTCCCGGGTCAGCCAGCCCCAGCATTTT. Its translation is CATSRESRVSQPQHF.